This is a list of T cell receptor beta chains from one sample in a study of T-cell reconstitution after alpha-beta-depleted transplantation in children. TCRdb redid the calling of the PCR reads with MiXCR, one entry per CDR3 protein. Of more than 500,000 distinct CDR3 sequences in the sample, about an eighth were seen once. Sequences were derived from PBMCs, mostly from graft donor cells, sampled 180 days after TCRalphabeta/CD19-depleted stem cell transplant. The receptor set was obtained from a female patient aged 2 to 10 who had a stem cell transplant for aplastic anemia, so the T cells may come from the graft donor. CDR3s include the opening cysteine and the closing phenylalanine or tryptophan. The D gene is left open where the match is weak. Only some rows state a clone size, as once, few, many or a class for expanded clones.

clone_size	v_call	j_call	d_call	cdr3_aa	cdr3_nt
many	TRBV5-1	TRBJ2-7	-	CASSLYPPNEQYF	TGCGCCAGCAGCTTGTACCCGCCAAACGAGCAGTACTTC
few	TRBV7-2	TRBJ2-1	TRBD2	CASSLVTGGNNEQFF	TGTGCCAGCAGCTTAGTGACGGGGGGGAACAATGAGCAGTTCTTC
-	TRBV10-3	TRBJ1-1	-	CAISEKGAGMNTEAFF	TGTGCCATCAGTGAAAAAGGGGCAGGGATGAACACTGAAGCTTTCTTT
-	TRBV2	TRBJ2-7	TRBD2	CAFCPIPGLAGLSSYEQYF	TGTGCCTTCTGTCCGATTCCGGGACTAGCGGGTTTAAGCTCCTACGAGCAGTACTTC
few	TRBV7-2	TRBJ2-1	TRBD1	CASSLAAGQGKNEQFF	TGTGCCAGCAGCTTAGCGGCGGGACAGGGGAAGAATGAGCAGTTCTTC
few	TRBV6-2/TRBV6-3	TRBJ1-5	-	CASSPGGVGDQPQHF	TGTGCCAGCAGCCCCGGTGGTGTGGGCGATCAGCCCCAGCATTTT
-	TRBV29-1	TRBJ1-1	-	CSVDGPLNTEAFF	TGCAGCGTTGACGGCCCGTTGAACACTGAAGCTTTCTTT
few	TRBV4-2	TRBJ2-7	TRBD1	CASSQGKATGATYEQYF	TGTGCCAGCAGCCAAGGGAAAGCGACAGGGGCCACCTACGAGCAGTACTTC
-	TRBV7-2	TRBJ2-7	-	CASSPWGPNEQYF	TGTGCCAGCAGCCCTTGGGGGCCCAACGAGCAGTACTTC
few	TRBV12-3/TRBV12-4	TRBJ2-1	-	CASSFRGPDNEQFF	TGTGCCAGCAGTTTTAGGGGCCCAGACAATGAGCAGTTCTTC
few	TRBV20-1	TRBJ2-2	TRBD2	CSARVGLAGVGTGELFF	TGCAGTGCTAGAGTAGGCCTAGCGGGAGTAGGCACCGGGGAGCTGTTTTTT
many	TRBV10-1	TRBJ2-7	TRBD1	CASGTGGEQYF	TGCGCCAGCGGGACAGGGGGCGAGCAGTACTTC
many	TRBV28	TRBJ1-5	TRBD1	CASSFRQGAPQPQHF	TGTGCCAGCAGTTTTAGGCAGGGGGCTCCTCAGCCCCAGCATTTT
few	TRBV29-1	TRBJ2-7	-	CSVVIGVRSSYEQYF	TGCAGCGTTGTGATTGGGGTGAGGAGCTCCTACGAGCAGTACTTC
-	TRBV7-6	TRBJ2-2	TRBD1	CASSLTGALNTGELFF	TGTGCCAGCAGCCTCACAGGGGCACTTAACACCGGGGAGCTGTTTTTT
few	TRBV20-1	TRBJ2-7	TRBD1	CSARDLSRGSYEQYF	TGCAGTGCTAGAGATCTGTCCAGGGGGTCCTACGAGCAGTACTTC
few	TRBV4-1	TRBJ2-1	TRBD2	CASSLYSGGAYNEQFF	TGCGCCAGCAGCCTCTATAGCGGGGGGGCGTACAATGAGCAGTTCTTC
many	TRBV12-3/TRBV12-4	TRBJ2-1	-	CASSSNYRSSSYNEQFF	TGTGCCAGCAGCTCTAATTACCGGTCGAGCTCCTACAATGAGCAGTTCTTC
-	TRBV20-1	TRBJ2-1	-	CSARDTLNEQFF	TGCAGTGCTAGGGATACCTTGAATGAGCAGTTCTTC
few	TRBV7-2	TRBJ2-5	TRBD1	CASSLRDRRTQYF	TGTGCCAGCAGCTTAAGGGACAGGAGGACCCAGTACTTC
few	TRBV28	TRBJ1-2	-	CASSFNQLGGEVYGYTF	TGTGCCAGCAGTTTCAACCAATTAGGGGGTGAGGTCTATGGCTACACCTTC
-	TRBV6-5	TRBJ1-2	-	CASSWTAANYGYTF	TGTGCCAGCAGTTGGACGGCAGCTAACTATGGCTACACCTTC
few	TRBV12-3/TRBV12-4	TRBJ2-1	-	CASTKPGLWSNEQFF	TGTGCCAGCACCAAACCGGGACTCTGGTCCAATGAGCAGTTCTTC
few	TRBV7-3	TRBJ2-3	-	CASSLFGALTDTQYF	TGTGCCAGCAGCTTGTTCGGGGCTCTCACAGATACGCAGTATTTT
few	TRBV15	TRBJ2-7	TRBD2	CATSRRLAGVYEQYF	TGTGCCACCAGCAGAAGACTAGCGGGAGTCTACGAGCAGTACTTC
few	TRBV6-2/TRBV6-3	TRBJ2-1	-	CASSYSRSSNSYNEQFF	TGTGCCAGCAGTTACTCTCGTTCCTCCAACTCCTACAATGAGCAGTTCTTC
few	TRBV12-3/TRBV12-4	TRBJ1-4	-	CASSLFREKLFF	TGTGCCAGCAGTTTATTCAGGGAAAAACTGTTTTTT
-	TRBV20-1	TRBJ2-2	TRBD1	CSANLGGPDTGELFF	TGCAGTGCTAACCTAGGGGGCCCCGACACCGGGGAGCTGTTTTTT
-	TRBV20-1	TRBJ2-5	-	CSALLGIQETQYF	TGCAGTGCCCTTTTGGGGATACAAGAGACCCAGTACTTC
-	TRBV11-2	TRBJ1-4	-	CASRIPGTHPEKLFF	TGTGCCAGCAGAATACCCGGGACCCATCCCGAAAAACTGTTTTTT
-	TRBV7-8	TRBJ2-3	TRBD2	CASSLGTSGRLNTQYF	TGTGCCAGCAGCTTGGGGACTAGCGGGAGGTTGAATACGCAGTATTTT
-	TRBV4-3	TRBJ2-7	TRBD1	CASRWDRGLAYEQYF	TGCGCCAGCAGATGGGACAGGGGGCTCGCCTACGAGCAGTACTTC
few	TRBV6-2/TRBV6-3	TRBJ2-5	TRBD2	CASSYFGLAGGPYQETQYF	TGTGCCAGCAGTTACTTCGGACTAGCGGGAGGGCCGTACCAAGAGACCCAGTACTTC
-	TRBV27	TRBJ2-7	-	CASSSLGPYEQYF	TGTGCCAGCAGCAGTCTAGGGCCCTACGAGCAGTACTTC
-	TRBV7-6	TRBJ1-3	-	CASSPLGPGLSGNTIYF	TGTGCCAGCAGCCCTCTGGGGCCAGGGCTCTCTGGAAACACCATATATTTT
few	TRBV29-1	TRBJ1-1	TRBD1	CSVDRGHTEAFF	TGCAGCGTAGACAGGGGACACACTGAAGCTTTCTTT